The rows below give T cell receptor beta chains drawn from one sample of a study of cytomegalovirus exposure and HLA in healthy donors. Assay used: immunoSEQ multiplex PCR; TCRdb lists only in-frame clones, some missing. The sample includes about 220,000 clones, roughly 83% of them seen just once. Material: PBMCs. The receptors originated from a woman younger than 45 in good health and CMV-seropositive. Each CDR3 is given with its conserved first and last residue. The D gene is left open where the match is weak. Part of the rows lack a size; the others show once, few, many or a class for expanded clones.

>TRBD1|TRBJ2-7|-|TRBV6-5
TGTGCCAGCAGCAACGAGGGACAGTACCCCTACGAGCAGTACTTC
CASSNEGQYPYEQYF
>TRBD1|TRBJ1-4|-|TRBV29-1
TGCAGCGTCGGCGGACAGGGGAGTGAAAAACTGTTTTTT
CSVGGQGSEKLFF
>TRBD2|TRBJ2-7|-|TRBV5-1
TGCGCCAGCAGCTTGGAGGCGGGAGGGCCCGAGCAGTACTTC
CASSLEAGGPEQYF
>-|TRBJ2-7|-|TRBV5-6
TGTGCCAGCAGCCCGGGGTTCCGGGAGAGCCCCTACGAGCAGTACTTC
CASSPGFRESPYEQYF
>TRBD1|TRBJ1-4|-|TRBV27
TGTGCCAGCCAGGGACAGGGACGGGAAAAACTGTTTTTT
CASQGQGREKLFF
>TRBD1|TRBJ2-2|-|TRBV5-1
TGCGCCAGCAGCTTGGGGACAGGGAACACCGGGGAGCTGTTTTTT
CASSLGTGNTGELFF
>-|TRBJ2-1|-|TRBV9
TGTGCCAGCAGCGTTTCCGGGACGAAGAGCTCCTACAATGAGCAGTTCTTC
CASSVSGTKSSYNEQFF
>-|TRBJ2-4|once|TRBV29-1
TGCAGCGTAAACCGGGACTCCTTGAAGTCTGCCAAAAACATTCAGTACTTC
CSVNRDSLKSAKNIQYF
>TRBD1|TRBJ1-1|-|TRBV2
TGTGCCAGCAGTGCACAGGGGATCGGCACTGAAGCTTTCTTT
CASSAQGIGTEAFF
>-|TRBJ1-1|-|TRBV7-9
TGTGCCAGCAGCTTCGAGAGGCATGAAGCTTTCTTT
CASSFERHEAFF
>TRBD2|TRBJ2-1|-|TRBV11-1
TGTGCCAGCAGCGGATCTAGCGGGACCTCCTACAATGAGCAGTTCTTC
CASSGSSGTSYNEQFF
>TRBD1|TRBJ2-6|-|TRBV30
TGTGCCTGGAGTGAACAGGGGTTTTTCTCTGGGGCCAACGTCCTGACTTTC
CAWSEQGFFSGANVLTF
>TRBD1|TRBJ2-7|-|TRBV13
TGTGCCAGCACCGGGGACAGGGGCTACGAGCAGTACTTC
CASTGDRGYEQYF
>TRBD2|TRBJ2-1|-|TRBV11-2
TGTGCCAGCAGCGTAGCGGGAGGCCAAGGTAATGAGCAGTTCTTC
CASSVAGGQGNEQFF
>TRBD2|TRBJ2-1|-|TRBV4-1
TGCGCCAGCAGCCAACCTATAGCGGGAGGGCAGTACAATGAGCAGTTCTTC
CASSQPIAGGQYNEQFF
>-|TRBJ2-2|-|TRBV30
TGTGCCTGGAAGGGATCAGGGGTCGGAACCGGGGAGCTGTTTTTT
CAWKGSGVGTGELFF
>TRBD1|TRBJ2-5|-|TRBV27
TGTGCCAGCAGTTCCCTACCCGACAGGGGTTGGGAGACCCAGTACTTC
CASSSLPDRGWETQYF
>-|TRBJ1-2|-|TRBV6-5
TGTGCCAGCAGTCCCCCGGGGACGGAAGATGGCTACACCTTC
CASSPPGTEDGYTF
>-|TRBJ2-7|-|TRBV2
TGTGCCAGCAGTGAATTTATTGGGGGGCACGAGCAGTACTTC
CASSEFIGGHEQYF
>-|TRBJ1-3|many|TRBV6-1
TGTGCCAGCAGTGAGGACGATTCCTCTGGAAACACCATATATTTT
CASSEDDSSGNTIYF
>-|TRBJ2-7|once|TRBV7-2
TGTGCCAGCAGCTTAGCGGCCAGCTCCTACGAGCAGTACTTC
CASSLAASSYEQYF
>-|TRBJ1-1|-|TRBV4-1
TGCGCCAGCAGCCAAGTTCAGGAAGGGGTGTCTGAAGCTTTCTTT
CASSQVQEGVSEAFF
>-|TRBJ2-7|-|TRBV28
TGTGCCAGCAGTTCCACGCCGCGAGGAGAGCAGTACTTC
CASSSTPRGEQYF
>-|TRBJ1-4|-|TRBV20-1
TGCAGTGCTAGAGTAAAGGAAAAACTGTTTTTT
CSARVKEKLFF
>TRBD2|TRBJ2-1|-|TRBV4-3
TGCGCCAGCAAACCTATCTTCCTAGCGGGAGGGCCGCAGTTCTTC
CASKPIFLAGGPQFF
>-|TRBJ2-1|-|TRBV7-2
TGTGCCAGCAGCACACAGGGCAATGAGCAGTTCTTC
CASSTQGNEQFF
>-|TRBJ2-2|-|TRBV11-2
TGTGCCAGCAGCTTAGAGAACACCGGGGAGCTGTTTTTT
CASSLENTGELFF
>-|TRBJ2-7|-|TRBV5-1
TGCGCCAGCAGCTTGGATATGATCCTCACATCGCAGTACTTC
CASSLDMILTSQYF
>-|TRBJ1-2|-|TRBV29-1
TGCAGCGTTGTTAGCCGAAATGGCTACACCTTC
CSVVSRNGYTF
>-|TRBJ2-7|-|TRBV7-2
TGTGCCAGCAGCCCGTCCGAGTTCTCCTACGAGCAGTACTTC
CASSPSEFSYEQYF
>-|TRBJ1-1|-|TRBV29-1
TGCAGCGTTGATCTGTTTTGGGACCAGTACACTGAAGCTTTCTTT
CSVDLFWDQYTEAFF
>TRBD1|TRBJ1-5|-|TRBV6-5
TGTGCCAGCAGGGCCGGGACAGGGGCGGATCAGCCCCAGCATTTT
CASRAGTGADQPQHF
>-|TRBJ1-4|-|TRBV4-2
TGTGCCAGCAGACTAGGCGAGGGGGTGGAATGGGAAAAACTGTTTTTT
CASRLGEGVEWEKLFF
>-|TRBJ2-1|-|TRBV5-3
TGTGCCAGAAGCTTGCCATCTAGGTTACCGAGCAATGAGCAGTTCTTC
CARSLPSRLPSNEQFF
>-|TRBJ2-5|-|TRBV28
TGTGCCAGCAGTTCGACCGGGACCAGGCGAGAGACCCAGTACTTC
CASSSTGTRRETQYF
>-|TRBJ1-5|-|TRBV18
TGTGCCAGCTCGCCGCAGGGAGGTGCCAATCAGCCCCAGCATTTT
CASSPQGGANQPQHF
>TRBD1|TRBJ2-7|once|TRBV27
TGTGCCAGCCATCCAGGGGGCGAGTACGAGCAGTACTTC
CASHPGGEYEQYF
>-|TRBJ2-2|-|TRBV9
TGTGCCAGCAGCGTTGGCAGCTTTAACACCGGGGAGCTGTTTTTT
CASSVGSFNTGELFF
>-|TRBJ1-2|once|TRBV30
TGTGCCTGGAGTGTATACGGGAACCATGGCTACACCTTC
CAWSVYGNHGYTF
>TRBD2|TRBJ2-2|-|TRBV7-3
TGTGCCAGCAGCTCCGGGGGACTAGCGATTCCGAACACCGGGGAGCTGTTTTTT
CASSSGGLAIPNTGELFF
>-|TRBJ2-5|-|TRBV27
TGTGCCAGCAGTTTATCCCGACAGATCCAAGAGACCCAGTACTTC
CASSLSRQIQETQYF
>TRBD1|TRBJ1-4|-|TRBV5-6
TGTGCCAGCAGCCGGGACAGGGGAAATGAAAAACTGTTTTTT
CASSRDRGNEKLFF
>-|TRBJ1-4|-|TRBV9
TGTGCCAGCAGCCTACAGGGAGGAGATGAAAAACTGTTTTTT
CASSLQGGDEKLFF
>TRBD2|TRBJ2-4|few|TRBV4-1
TGCGCCAGCAGCCAAGCCGCGGGAGCCGTAGCCAAAAACATTCAGTACTTC
CASSQAAGAVAKNIQYF
>-|TRBJ2-2|-|TRBV29-1
TGCAGCTCCTCAGGGGACAACACCGGGGAGCTGTTTTTT
CSSSGDNTGELFF